The next 14 T cell receptor beta chains were all read from a single sample in a study of cytomegalovirus exposure and HLA in healthy donors. Both 60 Vbeta primers and 13 Jbeta primers went into the PCR. Measured with immunoSEQ multiplex PCR; TCRdb has only the in-frame clones, and not every one. The sample includes 90,000 to 120,000 clones, 65% to 75% of them seen just once. Sample: PBMCs. These receptors were obtained from a woman aged 18-29 years in good health and CMV-seropositive.

The chain joins TRBV28 to TRBJ1-2; unclear D gene. Trimming took 5 bases from V and 3 from J, leaving 7 bases between them. Germline-derived CDR1 and CDR2 are MDHEN and SYDVKM. This CDR3 is 12 amino acids long. CDR3 amino acids: CASSPGDYGYTF. The CDR3 nucleotides read TGTGCCAGCAGTCCGGGAGACTATGGCTACACCTTC.

V usage is TRBV5-1 and J usage is TRBJ2-6; TRBD1 matches at 7 bases. The CDR3 covers 18 residues. V lost 0 bases, J lost 0 bases, and 6 bases stayed unmatched. The germline V gene encodes CDR1 SGHRS and CDR2 YFSETQ. CDR3 protein: CASSLEGQPISGANVLTF. In DNA, the CDR3 is TGCGCCAGCAGCTTGGAGGGACAGCCCATCTCTGGGGCCAACGTCCTGACTTTC.

This clone was seen more than once but under ten times. This chain connects TRBV6-6 to TRBJ2-3; TRBD2 matches at 13 bases. This CDR3 has 16 residues. With 6 bases clipped from V and 4 bases from J, the junction kept 7 bases outside the gene matches. The germline CDR1 and CDR2 sequences are MNHNY and SVGAGI (reference sequence). The CDR3 reads CASRDPGLAGPDTQYF. CDR3 sequence (DNA): TGTGCCAGCAGGGATCCGGGACTAGCGGGACCAGATACGCAGTATTTT.

This clone showed up just a few times. The CDR3: CASSLTTGSTYEQYF. The CDR3 DNA sequence: TGTGCCAGCAGTTTAACGACAGGTAGCACCTACGAGCAGTACTTC. V is TRBV27 and J is TRBJ2-7; D might be TRBD1 (6 bases). The CDR3 is made up of 15 amino acids. V was cut by 2 bases and J by 2 bases, with 13 bases left in between. Germline lookup yields CDR1 MNHEY and CDR2 SMNVEV (reference sequence).

The V and J genes are TRBV15 and TRBJ1-2; 10 bases are a match to TRBD1. Germline-derived CDR1 and CDR2 are LNHNV and YYDKDF (reference sequence). The CDR3 spans 15 residues. With V trimmed by 7 bases and J by 5 bases, 10 bases remained unmatched. The CDR3 protein is CATNPRTGGIYGYTF. CDR3 DNA: TGTGCCACCAACCCACGGACAGGGGGTATATATGGCTACACCTTC.

The chain employs TRBV28 and TRBJ1-2, with 8 bases aligning to TRBD1. The CDR3 is made up of 13 amino acids. CDR1 is MDHEN, CDR2 SYDVKM, per germline. Trimming cost V 6 bases and J 10 bases; bases outside gene matches: 10. CDR3 coding DNA: TGTGCCAGCAGCCCTCCGGGACAGGAAGACTACACCTTC. Its translation is CASSPPGQEDYTF.

The chain uses TRBV4-3 and TRBJ2-1; 9 nucleotides agree with TRBD2. Per germline, CDR1 LGHNA and CDR2 YSLEER. This CDR3 comprises 16 residues. Trimming took 4 bases from V and 4 from J; bases not matched to a gene: 8. The CDR3 coding sequence is TGCGCCAGCAGCCCATGGGCTAGCGGGGCTTACAATGAGCAGTTCTTC. Protein: CASSPWASGAYNEQFF.

The rearrangement joins TRBV2 to TRBJ2-7; TRBD1 aligns across 9 bases. With 6 bases clipped from V and 2 bases from J, the junction kept 5 bases outside the gene matches. CDR1 SNHLY and CDR2 FYNNEI come from the germline V gene. This CDR3 contains 14 residues. As DNA, the CDR3 is TGTGCCAGCAGGTTACAGGGGGCGACCTACGAGCAGTACTTC. Its translation is CASRLQGATYEQYF.

The chain couples TRBV5-1 to TRBJ1-1, with TRBD1 as a possible D gene (5 bases). Trimming pared 0 bases from V and 4 bases from J, leaving 16 bases between. The CDR3 totals 16 residues. CDR1 is SGHRS and CDR2 is YFSETQ in the germline V gene. CDR3 in amino acids: CASSLAPGRVGTEAFF. As DNA, the CDR3 is TGCGCCAGCAGCTTGGCCCCGGGCAGGGTAGGCACTGAAGCTTTCTTT. The full variable domain, completed using reference TRBV5-1 and TRBJ1-1, is KAGVTQTPRYLIKTRGQQVTLSCSPISGHRSVSWYQQTPGQGLQFLFEYFSETQRNKGNFPGRFSGRQFSNSRSEMNVSTLELGDSALYLCASSLAPGRVGTEAFFGQGTRLTVV.

The rearrangement uses TRBV6-1 and TRBJ2-1; TRBD2 aligns across 11 bases. This CDR3 has 16 amino acids. The junction had 5 bases not matched to a gene; V was cut back by 3 bases and J by 4 bases. CDR1 and CDR2 (germline): MNHNS, SASEGT. CDR3 in amino acids: CASSENLAGGYNEQFF. The CDR3, as DNA: TGTGCCAGCAGTGAGAATTTAGCGGGAGGGTACAATGAGCAGTTCTTC.

The V call is TRBV4-2, the J call TRBJ2-3, with a tentative D call TRBD1 (5 bases). Germline lookup yields CDR1 LGHNA and CDR2 YNFKEQ. The germline V and J ends were trimmed by 4 bases and 0 bases, with 11 bases remaining between them. The CDR3 has 15 residues. The DNA of the CDR3 is TGTGCCAGCAGCCGAGTCGACAGCAGCACAGATACGCAGTATTTT. Translated, it gives CASSRVDSSTDTQYF.

The genes are TRBV20-1 and TRBJ2-5, with D tentatively TRBD2 (6 bases). This CDR3 is 9 amino acids long. Germline CDR1 DFQATT, CDR2 SNEGSKA (reference sequence). The CDR3 bases are TGCAGGGGGGGAGAGACCCAGTACTTC. It translates to CRGGETQYF.

In its sample, this clone was seen a few times. The V call is TRBV7-9, the J call TRBJ2-1, with TRBD2 matching 7 bases. V gave up 2 bases and J gave up 9 bases; unmatched junction bases: 19. Germline CDR1 SEHNR, CDR2 FQNEAQ (reference sequence). The length of the CDR3 is 18 residues. CDR3 sequence: CASSLPYRMGGSTAEQFF. Here the CDR3 DNA reads TGTGCCAGCAGCTTACCTTACCGAATGGGCGGGAGTACGGCTGAGCAGTTCTTC.

J is TRBJ2-1 and V is TRBV7-3; the match to TRBD2 covers 15 bases. Germline CDR1 reads SGHTA; CDR2 reads FQGTGA. V was pared by 0 bases and J by 4 bases, with 7 bases of the junction left unmatched. The CDR3 is 19 amino acids. CDR3 amino acids: CASSLTPGLAGGVYNEQFF. The CDR3 bases are TGTGCCAGCAGCTTAACCCCGGGACTAGCGGGAGGTGTGTACAATGAGCAGTTCTTC.